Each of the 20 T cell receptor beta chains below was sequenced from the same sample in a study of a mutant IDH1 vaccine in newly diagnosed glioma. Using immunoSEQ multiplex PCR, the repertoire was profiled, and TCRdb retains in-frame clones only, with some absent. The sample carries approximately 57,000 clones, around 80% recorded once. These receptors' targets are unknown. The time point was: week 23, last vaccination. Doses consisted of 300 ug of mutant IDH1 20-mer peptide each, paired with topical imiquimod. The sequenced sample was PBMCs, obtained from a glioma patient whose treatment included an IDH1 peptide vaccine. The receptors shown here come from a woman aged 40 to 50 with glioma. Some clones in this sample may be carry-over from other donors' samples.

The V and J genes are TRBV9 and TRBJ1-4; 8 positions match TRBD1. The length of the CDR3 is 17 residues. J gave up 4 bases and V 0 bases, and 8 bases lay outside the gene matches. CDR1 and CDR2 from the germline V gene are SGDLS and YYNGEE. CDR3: CASSVAAGGSGNEKLFF. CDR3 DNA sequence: TGTGCCAGCAGCGTAGCGGCAGGGGGCAGTGGTAATGAAAAACTGTTTTTT.

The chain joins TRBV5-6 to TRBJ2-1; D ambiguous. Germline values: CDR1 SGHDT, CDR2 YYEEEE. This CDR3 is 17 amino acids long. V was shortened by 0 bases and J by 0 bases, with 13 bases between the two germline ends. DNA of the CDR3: TGTGCCAGCAGCTTGGGAAATCTGGGGTCCTCCTACAATGAGCAGTTCTTC. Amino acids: CASSLGNLGSSYNEQFF.

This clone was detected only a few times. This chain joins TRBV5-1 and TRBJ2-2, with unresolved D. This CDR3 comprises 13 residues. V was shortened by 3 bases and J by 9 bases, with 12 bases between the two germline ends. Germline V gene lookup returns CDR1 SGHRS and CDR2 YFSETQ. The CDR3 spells CASSSTPPRELFF. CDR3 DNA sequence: TGCGCCAGCAGCTCGACCCCACCCCGGGAGCTGTTTTTT.

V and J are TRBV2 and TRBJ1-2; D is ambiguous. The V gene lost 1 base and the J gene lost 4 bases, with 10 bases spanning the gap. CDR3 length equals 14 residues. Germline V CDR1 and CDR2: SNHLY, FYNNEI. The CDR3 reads CASSEGPNVYGYTF. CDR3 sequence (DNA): TGTGCCAGCAGTGAAGGGCCAAACGTCTATGGCTACACCTTC.

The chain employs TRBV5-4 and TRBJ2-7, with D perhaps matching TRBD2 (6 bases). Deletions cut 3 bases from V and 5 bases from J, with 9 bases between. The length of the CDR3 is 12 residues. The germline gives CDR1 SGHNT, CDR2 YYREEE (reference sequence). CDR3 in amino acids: CASSYRLDEQYF. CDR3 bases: TGTGCCAGCAGCTACCGACTAGACGAGCAGTACTTC.

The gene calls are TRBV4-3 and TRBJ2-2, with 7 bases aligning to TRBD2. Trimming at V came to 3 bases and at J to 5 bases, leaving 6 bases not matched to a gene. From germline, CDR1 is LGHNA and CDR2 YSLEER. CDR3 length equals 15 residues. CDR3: CASSQLAVGTGELFF. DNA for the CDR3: TGCGCCAGCAGCCAGCTAGCGGTGGGGACCGGGGAGCTGTTTTTT.

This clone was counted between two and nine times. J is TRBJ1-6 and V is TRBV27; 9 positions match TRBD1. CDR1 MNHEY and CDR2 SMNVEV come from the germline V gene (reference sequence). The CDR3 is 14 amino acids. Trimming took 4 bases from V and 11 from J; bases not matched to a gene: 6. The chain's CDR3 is CASSSGQGLAPLHF. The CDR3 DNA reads TGTGCCAGCAGTTCCGGACAGGGGCTGGCACCCCTCCACTTT.

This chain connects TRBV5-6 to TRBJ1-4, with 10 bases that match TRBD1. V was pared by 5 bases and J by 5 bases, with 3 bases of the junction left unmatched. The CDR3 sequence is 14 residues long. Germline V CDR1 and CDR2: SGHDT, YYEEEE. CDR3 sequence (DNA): TGTGCCAGCAGTCCGACAGGGGGCAATGAAAAACTGTTTTTT. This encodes CASSPTGGNEKLFF.

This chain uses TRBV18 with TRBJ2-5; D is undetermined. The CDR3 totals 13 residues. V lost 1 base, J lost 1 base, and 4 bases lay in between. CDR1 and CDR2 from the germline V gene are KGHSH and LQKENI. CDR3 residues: CASSPLAQETQYF. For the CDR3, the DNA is TGTGCCAGCTCACCACTCGCCCAAGAGACCCAGTACTTC.

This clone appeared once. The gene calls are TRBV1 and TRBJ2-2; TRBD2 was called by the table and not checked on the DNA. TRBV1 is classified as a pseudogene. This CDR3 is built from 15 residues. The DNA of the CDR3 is TGCACCAGCAGCCAACCCACCCCGGACACCGGGGAGCTGTTTTTT. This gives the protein CTSSQPTPDTGELFF.

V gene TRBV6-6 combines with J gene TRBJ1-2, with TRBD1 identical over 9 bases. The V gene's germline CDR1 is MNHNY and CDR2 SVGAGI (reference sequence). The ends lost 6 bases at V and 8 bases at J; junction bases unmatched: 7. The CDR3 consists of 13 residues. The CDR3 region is CASSPGQGRGYTF. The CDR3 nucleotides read TGTGCCAGCAGCCCCGGACAGGGGAGGGGCTACACCTTC.

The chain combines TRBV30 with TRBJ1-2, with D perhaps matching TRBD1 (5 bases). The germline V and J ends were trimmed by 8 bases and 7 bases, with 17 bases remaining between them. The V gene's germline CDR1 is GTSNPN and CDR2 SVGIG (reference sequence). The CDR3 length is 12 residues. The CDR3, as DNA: TGTGCCCGGGACTCGAGGGGATCTGGCTACACCTTC. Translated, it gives CARDSRGSGYTF.

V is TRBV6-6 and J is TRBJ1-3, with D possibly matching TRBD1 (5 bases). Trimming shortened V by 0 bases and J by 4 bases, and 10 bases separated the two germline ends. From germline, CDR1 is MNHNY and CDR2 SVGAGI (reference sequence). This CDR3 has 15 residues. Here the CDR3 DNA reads TGTGCCAGCAGTTACTCGAAGGGGAACGGAAACACCATATATTTT. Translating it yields CASSYSKGNGNTIYF.

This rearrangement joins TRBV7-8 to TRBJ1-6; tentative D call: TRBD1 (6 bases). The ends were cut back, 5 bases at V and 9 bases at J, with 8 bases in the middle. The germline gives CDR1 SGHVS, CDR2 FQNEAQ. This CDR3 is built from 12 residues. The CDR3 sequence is CASSMDSSPLHF. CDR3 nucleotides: TGTGCCAGCAGCATGGACAGTTCACCCCTCCACTTT. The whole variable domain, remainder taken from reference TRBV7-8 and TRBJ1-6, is GAGVSQSPRYKVAKRGQDVALRCDPISGHVSLFWYQQALGQGPEFLTYFQNEAQLDKSGLPSDRFFAERPEGSVSTLKIQRTQQEDSAVYLCASSMDSSPLHFGNGTRLTVT.

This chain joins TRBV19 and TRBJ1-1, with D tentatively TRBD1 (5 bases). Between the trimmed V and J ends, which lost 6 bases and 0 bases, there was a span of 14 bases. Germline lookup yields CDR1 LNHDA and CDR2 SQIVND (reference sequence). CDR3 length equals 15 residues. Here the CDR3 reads CASRITGRVNTEAFF. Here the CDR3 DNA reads TGTGCCAGTAGAATTACGGGACGGGTGAACACTGAAGCTTTCTTT.

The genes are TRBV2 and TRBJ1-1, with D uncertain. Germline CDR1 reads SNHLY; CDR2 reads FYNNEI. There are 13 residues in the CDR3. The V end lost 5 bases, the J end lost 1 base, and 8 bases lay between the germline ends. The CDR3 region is CASSTYRNTEAFF. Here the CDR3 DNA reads TGTGCCAGCAGTACATACAGGAACACTGAAGCTTTCTTT.

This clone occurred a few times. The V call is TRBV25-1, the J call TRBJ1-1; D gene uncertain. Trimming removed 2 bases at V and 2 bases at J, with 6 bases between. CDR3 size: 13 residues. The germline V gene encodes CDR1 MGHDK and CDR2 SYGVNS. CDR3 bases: TGTGCCAGCAGTGAAATGTCCAACACTGAAGCTTTCTTT. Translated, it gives CASSEMSNTEAFF.

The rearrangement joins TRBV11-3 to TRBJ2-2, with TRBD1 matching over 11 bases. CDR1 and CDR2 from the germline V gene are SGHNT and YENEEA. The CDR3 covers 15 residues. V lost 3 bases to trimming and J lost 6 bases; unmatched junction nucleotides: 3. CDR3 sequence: CASSLGQGEAGELFF. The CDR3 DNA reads TGTGCCAGCAGCTTGGGACAGGGGGAGGCCGGGGAGCTGTTTTTT. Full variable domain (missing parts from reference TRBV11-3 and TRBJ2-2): EAGVVQSPRYKIIEKKQPVAFWCNPISGHNTLYWYLQNLGQGPELLIRYENEEAVDDSQLPKDRFSAERLKGVDSTLKIQPAELGDSAVYLCASSLGQGEAGELFFGEGSRLTVL.

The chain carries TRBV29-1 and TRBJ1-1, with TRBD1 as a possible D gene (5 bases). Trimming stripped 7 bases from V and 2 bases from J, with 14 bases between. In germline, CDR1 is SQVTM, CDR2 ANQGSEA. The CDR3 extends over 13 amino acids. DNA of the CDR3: TGCAGCGCCCAACGGGACTCTAACACTGAAGCTTTCTTT. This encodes CSAQRDSNTEAFF. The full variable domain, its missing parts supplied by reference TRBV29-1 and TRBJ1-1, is SAVISQKPSRDICQRGTSLTIQCQVDSQVTMMFWYRQQPGQSLTLIATANQGSEATYESGFVIDKFPISRPNLTFSTLTVSNMSPEDSSIYLCSAQRDSNTEAFFGQGTRLTVV.

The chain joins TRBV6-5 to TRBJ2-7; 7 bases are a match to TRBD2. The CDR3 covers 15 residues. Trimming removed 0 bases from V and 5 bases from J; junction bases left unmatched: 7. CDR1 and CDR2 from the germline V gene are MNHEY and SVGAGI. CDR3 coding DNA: TGTGCCAGCAGTTACTCGGGGCTAGCGGCTGACGAGCAGTACTTC. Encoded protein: CASSYSGLAADEQYF.